This T cell receptor (beta chain) was observed in a study of CD8 T cells in ankylosing spondylitis. General observations from the study: Significantly higher representation of disease-linked clones was reported for matched ankylosing spondylitis synovial fluid.

TCRdb reprocessed the 5' RACE reads with MiXCR, giving one entry per CDR3 protein. The profile shows more than 110,000 distinct CDR3 sequences, roughly 8% of them singletons. A remark on this clonotype: The antigen is unknown.

CDR1 and CDR2 (germline): SGHAT, FQNNGV. CDR3 size: 15 residues. The V gene end was trimmed by 1 base and the J gene end by 8 bases; junction bases not matched to a gene: 6. This clonotype was sampled from a male donor with ankylosing spondylitis. The rearrangement joins TRBV11-2 to TRBJ2-3; 10 nucleotides line up with TRBD2. The sample taken for sequencing was synovial fluid, either unsorted or a sorted T cell fraction (not recorded which). CDR3 loop: CASSLARLAGLTQYF. The CDR3 DNA reads TGTGCCAGCAGCTTAGCTAGACTAGCGGGTCTTACGCAGTATTTT.